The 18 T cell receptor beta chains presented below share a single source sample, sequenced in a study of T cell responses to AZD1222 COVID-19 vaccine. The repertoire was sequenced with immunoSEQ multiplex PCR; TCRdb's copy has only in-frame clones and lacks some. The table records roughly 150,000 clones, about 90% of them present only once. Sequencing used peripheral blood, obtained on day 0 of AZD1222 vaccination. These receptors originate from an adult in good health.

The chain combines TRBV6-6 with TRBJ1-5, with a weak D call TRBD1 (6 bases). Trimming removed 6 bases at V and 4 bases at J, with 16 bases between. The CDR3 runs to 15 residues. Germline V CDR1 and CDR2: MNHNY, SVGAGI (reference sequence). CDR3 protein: CASSPEGGKNQPQHF. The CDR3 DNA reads TGTGCCAGCAGCCCAGAAGGGGGGAAAAATCAGCCCCAGCATTTT.

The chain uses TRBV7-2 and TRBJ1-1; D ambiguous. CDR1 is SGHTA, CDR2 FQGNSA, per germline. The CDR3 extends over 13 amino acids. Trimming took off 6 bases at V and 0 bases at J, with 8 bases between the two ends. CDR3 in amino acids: CASRWEMNTEAFF. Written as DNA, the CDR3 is TGTGCCAGCAGGTGGGAAATGAACACTGAAGCTTTCTTT.

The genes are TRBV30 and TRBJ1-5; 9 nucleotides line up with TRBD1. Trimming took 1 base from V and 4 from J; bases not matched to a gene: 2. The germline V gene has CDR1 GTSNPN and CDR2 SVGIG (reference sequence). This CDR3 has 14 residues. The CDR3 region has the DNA TGTGCCTGGAGTGCAGGACAGGGGAATCAGCCCCAGCATTTT. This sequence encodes CAWSAGQGNQPQHF.

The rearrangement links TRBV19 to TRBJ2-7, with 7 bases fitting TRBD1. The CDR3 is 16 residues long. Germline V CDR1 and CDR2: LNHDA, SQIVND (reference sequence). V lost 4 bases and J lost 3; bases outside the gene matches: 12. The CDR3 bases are TGTGCCAGTAGTACGCGATACAGGGGACCTGTCTACGAGCAGTACTTC. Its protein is CASSTRYRGPVYEQYF. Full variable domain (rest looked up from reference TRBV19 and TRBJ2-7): DGGITQSPKYLFRKEGQNVTLSCEQNLNHDAMYWYRQDPGQGLRLIYYSQIVNDFQKGDIAEGYSVSREKKESFPLTVTSAQKNPTAFYLCASSTRYRGPVYEQYFGPGTRLTVT.

The CDR3 sequence is CASSVTLEAFF. CDR3 nucleotide sequence: TGTGCCAGTAGTGTGACCCTTGAAGCTTTCTTT. The rearrangement joins TRBV19 to TRBJ1-1; D remains unclear. Trimming cost V 5 bases and J 7 bases, with 8 bases left between them. The CDR3 sequence is 11 residues long. Germline V CDR1 and CDR2: LNHDA, SQIVND (reference sequence).

This CDR3 reads CASSQGVGGTAFF. The CDR3 coding sequence is TGTGCCAGCAGCCAAGGTGTAGGGGGGACAGCTTTCTTT. J is TRBJ1-1 and V is TRBV3-1 (or the pseudogene TRBV3-2), with D perhaps TRBD1 (6 bases). The germline CDR1 and CDR2 sequences are LGHDT and YNNKEL (reference sequence). CDR3 size: 13 residues. V lost 1 base to trimming and J lost 10 bases, with 13 bases between them.

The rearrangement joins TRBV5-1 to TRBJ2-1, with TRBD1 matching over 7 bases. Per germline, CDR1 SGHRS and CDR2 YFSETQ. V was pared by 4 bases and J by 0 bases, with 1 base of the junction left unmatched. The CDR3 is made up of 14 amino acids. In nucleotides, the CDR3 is TGCGCCAGCAGCGGGGACAGCTCCTACAATGAGCAGTTCTTC. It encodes CASSGDSSYNEQFF.

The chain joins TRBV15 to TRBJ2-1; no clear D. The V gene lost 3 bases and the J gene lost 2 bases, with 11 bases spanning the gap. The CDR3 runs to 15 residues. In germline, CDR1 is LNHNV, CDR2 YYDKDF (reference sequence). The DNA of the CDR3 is TGTGCCACCAGCAGCCCGGAACCGGCCTACAATGAGCAGTTCTTC. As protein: CATSSPEPAYNEQFF.

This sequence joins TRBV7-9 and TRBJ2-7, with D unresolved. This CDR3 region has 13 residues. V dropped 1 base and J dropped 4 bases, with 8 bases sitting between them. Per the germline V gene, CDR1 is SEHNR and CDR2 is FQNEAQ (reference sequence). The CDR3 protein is CASSLESRYEQYF. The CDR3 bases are TGTGCCAGCAGCTTAGAGTCCAGATACGAGCAGTACTTC.

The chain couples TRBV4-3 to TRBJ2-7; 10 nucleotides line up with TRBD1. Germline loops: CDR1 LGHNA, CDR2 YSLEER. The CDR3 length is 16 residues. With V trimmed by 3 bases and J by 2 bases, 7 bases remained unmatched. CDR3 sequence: CASSHSGTGETYEQYF. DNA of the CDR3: TGCGCCAGCAGCCACTCGGGGACAGGGGAGACCTACGAGCAGTACTTC.

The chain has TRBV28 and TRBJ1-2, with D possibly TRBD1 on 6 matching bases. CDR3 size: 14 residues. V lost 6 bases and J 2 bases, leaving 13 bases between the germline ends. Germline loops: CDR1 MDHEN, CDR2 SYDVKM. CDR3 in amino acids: CASSLGTLNYGYTF. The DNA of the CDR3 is TGTGCCAGCAGCCTCGGGACACTCAACTATGGCTACACCTTC.

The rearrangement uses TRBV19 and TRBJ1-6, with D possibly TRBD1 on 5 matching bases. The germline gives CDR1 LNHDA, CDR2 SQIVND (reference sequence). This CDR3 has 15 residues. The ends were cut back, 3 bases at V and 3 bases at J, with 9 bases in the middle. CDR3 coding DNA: TGTGCCAGTAGTATGGGGGGAAACTATAATTCACCCCTCCACTTT. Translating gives CASSMGGNYNSPLHF.

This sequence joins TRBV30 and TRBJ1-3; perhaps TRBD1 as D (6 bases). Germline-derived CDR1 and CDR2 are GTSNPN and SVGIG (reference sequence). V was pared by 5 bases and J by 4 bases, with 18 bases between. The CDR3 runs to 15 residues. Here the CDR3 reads CAWGRGGLAGNTIYF. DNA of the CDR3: TGTGCCTGGGGCCGCGGGGGGCTGGCAGGAAACACCATATATTTT.

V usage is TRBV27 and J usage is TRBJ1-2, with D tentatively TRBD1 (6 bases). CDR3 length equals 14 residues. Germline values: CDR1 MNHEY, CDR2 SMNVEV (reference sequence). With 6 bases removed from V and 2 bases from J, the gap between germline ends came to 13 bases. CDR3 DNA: TGTGCCAGCAGGTTAGGGGGGGCCAACTATGGCTACACCTTC. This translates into CASRLGGANYGYTF.

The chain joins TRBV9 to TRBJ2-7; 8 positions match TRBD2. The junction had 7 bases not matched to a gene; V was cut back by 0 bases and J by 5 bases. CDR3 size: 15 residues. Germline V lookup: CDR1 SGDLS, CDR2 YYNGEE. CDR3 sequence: CASSVEGLGFNEQYF. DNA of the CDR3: TGTGCCAGCAGCGTAGAGGGACTAGGATTCAACGAGCAGTACTTC.

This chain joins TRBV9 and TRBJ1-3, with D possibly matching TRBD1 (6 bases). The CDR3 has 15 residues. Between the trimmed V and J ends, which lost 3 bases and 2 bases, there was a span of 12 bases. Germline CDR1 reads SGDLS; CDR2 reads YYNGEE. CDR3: CASSARGSAGNTIYF. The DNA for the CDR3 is TGTGCCAGCAGCGCCAGGGGCTCTGCTGGAAACACCATATATTTT.

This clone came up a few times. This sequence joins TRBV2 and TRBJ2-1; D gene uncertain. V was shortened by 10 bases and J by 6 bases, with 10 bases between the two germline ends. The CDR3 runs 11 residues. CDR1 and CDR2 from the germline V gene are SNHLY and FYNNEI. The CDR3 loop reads CANLGRNEQFF. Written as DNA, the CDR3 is TGTGCCAACTTAGGACGCAATGAGCAGTTCTTC.

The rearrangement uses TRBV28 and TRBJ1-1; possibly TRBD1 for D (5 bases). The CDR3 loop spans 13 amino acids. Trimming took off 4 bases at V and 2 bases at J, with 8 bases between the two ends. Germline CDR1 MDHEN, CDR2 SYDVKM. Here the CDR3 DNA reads TGTGCCAGCAGTTCTCAGGGTAACACTGAAGCTTTCTTT. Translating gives CASSSQGNTEAFF.